The entry that follows covers one T cell receptor beta chain sequence. The antigen is unknown. Per the germline V gene, CDR1 is SQVTM and CDR2 is ANQGSEA. This CDR3 has 13 residues. V lost 4 bases and J 6 bases, leaving 15 bases between the germline ends. Preparation of TCR beta libraries was done by quantitative 5'-RACE with molecular barcodes. TCRdb reprocessed the 5' RACE reads with MiXCR, giving one entry per CDR3 protein. This table has roughly 230,000 distinct CDR3 sequences, approximately 20% appearing once. The data originate from a study of CD8 T cells in ankylosing spondylitis. Whole-study results and caveats: Reportedly, significant enrichment of disease-linked clones occurred in matched ankylosing spondylitis synovial fluid. Eight highly homologous variants formed a TCR beta motif that appeared characteristic of ankylosing spondylitis blood. Earlier authors reported some of these motif variants in reactive arthritis synovial fluid and blood.

The receptor was derived from a male donor with ankylosing spondylitis or in good health (not recorded which). The rearrangement links TRBV29-1 to TRBJ1-2, with D maybe TRBD1 (5 bases). Sequencing used blood, either unsorted or a sorted T cell fraction (not recorded which). CDR3 in DNA: TGCAGCGTTGGATTCGGGGGAGATGATGGCTACACCTTC. Protein product: CSVGFGGDDGYTF.